The rows below give T cell receptor beta chains drawn from one sample of a study of cytomegalovirus exposure and HLA in healthy donors. The table came from immunoSEQ multiplex PCR; TCRdb's copy has only in-frame clones and leaves some out. The table shows 150,000 to 200,000 clones, with 86% occurring only once. The specimen sequenced was PBMCs. Source of these receptors: a woman aged 18-30 years in good health and CMV-seronegative. The CDR3 runs from the conserved cysteine through the conserved F or W. A D gene is named only where the DNA matches it firmly. Clone size is not always given. Where it is, it says once, few, many or a class for expanded clones.

abundance,j_gene,d_gene,v_gene,CDR3aa,CDR3nt
NA,TRBJ2-1,NA,TRBV19,CASSISGHTYNEQFF,TGTGCCAGTAGTATAAGCGGGCATACCTACAATGAGCAGTTCTTC
NA,TRBJ1-4,TRBD1,TRBV14,CASSRGTGNEKLFF,TGTGCCAGCAGCCGGGGGACAGGGAATGAAAAACTGTTTTTT
NA,TRBJ1-1,TRBD1,TRBV28,CASSQDRLGCNTEAFF,TGTGCCAGCAGTCAGGACAGGTTAGGTTGTAACACTGAAGCTTTCTTT
NA,TRBJ2-3,NA,TRBV30,CAWSVLGSRSQYF,TGTGCCTGGAGTGTACTAGGGAGTAGATCGCAGTATTTT
NA,TRBJ2-7,NA,TRBV6-5,CAIRGGRGSDEQYF,TGTGCCATAAGGGGGGGGCGGGGTTCCGACGAGCAGTACTTC
NA,TRBJ1-4,TRBD1,TRBV7-8,CASSSPNRGLREKLFF,TGTGCCAGCAGCTCGCCTAACAGGGGGCTAAGAGAAAAACTGTTTTTT
NA,TRBJ1-1,NA,TRBV7-9,CASSLQGMNTEAFF,TGTGCCAGCAGCTTACAGGGAATGAACACTGAAGCTTTCTTT
NA,TRBJ1-6,NA,TRBV27,CASSLRSRSDGGSPLHF,TGTGCCAGCAGTTTAAGATCGCGGTCGGATGGAGGCTCACCCCTCCACTTT
few,TRBJ1-1,NA,TRBV6-6,CASSFPGNTEAFF,TGTGCCAGCAGTTTCCCGGGGAACACTGAAGCTTTCTTT
once,TRBJ2-7,NA,TRBV27,CASRRDWESYEQYF,TGTGCCAGCAGACGGGACTGGGAGTCCTACGAGCAGTACTTC
NA,TRBJ2-2,TRBD1,TRBV18,CASSPSGQGTGELFF,TGTGCCAGCTCACCATCGGGACAGGGTACCGGGGAGCTGTTTTTT
NA,TRBJ1-1,NA,TRBV7-8,CASSLGLGALWTEAFF,TGTGCCAGCAGCTTAGGATTGGGGGCGCTTTGGACTGAAGCTTTCTTT